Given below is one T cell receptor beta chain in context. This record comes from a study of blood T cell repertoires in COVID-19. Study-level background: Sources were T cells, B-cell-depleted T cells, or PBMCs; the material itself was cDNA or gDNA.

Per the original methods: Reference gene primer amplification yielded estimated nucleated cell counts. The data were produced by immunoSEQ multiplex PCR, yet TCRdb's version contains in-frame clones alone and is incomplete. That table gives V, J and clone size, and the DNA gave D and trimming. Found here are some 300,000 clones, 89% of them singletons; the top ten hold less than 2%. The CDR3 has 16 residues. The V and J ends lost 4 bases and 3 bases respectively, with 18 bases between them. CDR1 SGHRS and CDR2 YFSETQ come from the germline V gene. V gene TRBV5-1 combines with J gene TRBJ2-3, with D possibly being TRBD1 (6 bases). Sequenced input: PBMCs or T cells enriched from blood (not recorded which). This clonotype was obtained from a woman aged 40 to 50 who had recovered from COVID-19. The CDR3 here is CASSLGRAGVTDTQYF. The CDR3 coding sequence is TGCGCCAGCAGCCTCGGTCGGGCAGGGGTAACAGATACGCAGTATTTT.